The following is a T cell receptor beta chain sequence with its context. Its cognate antigen is unknown. The CDR3 loop spans 20 amino acids. Germline values: CDR1 SGHTA, CDR2 FQGNSA. Unmatched junction bases numbered 13, after V lost 0 bases and J lost 1 base. The PCR ran on 60 Vbeta and 13 Jbeta primers. Only in-frame clones appear in the TCRdb table, and some are missing; sequencing was by immunoSEQ multiplex PCR. The profile covers 65,000 to 95,000 clones, with 70% to 80% appearing a single time and around 15% taken by the ten largest. This sample is drawn from a study of cytomegalovirus exposure and HLA in healthy donors. Regarding the study as a whole: HLA restriction was apparent for most CMV-associated TCR beta chains in a later analysis.

The clonotype comes from a human donor in good health. The sequenced material came from PBMCs. This chain uses TRBV7-2 with TRBJ2-3, with TRBD2 matching over 10 bases. CDR3 protein: CASSLAGLLAGGSGTDTQYF. The DNA for the CDR3 is TGTGCCAGCAGCTTAGCTGGTCTATTAGCGGGGGGCTCTGGCACAGATACGCAGTATTTT.